The clone carrying this TCR delta chain has a count of ten or more. Its antigen is unknown. The TCRdb protein, from a much larger clone, departs from this DNA's translation at residue 15, likely by read error; the protein shown derives from the DNA. This record comes from a study of γδ T cells in repeated Plasmodium falciparum infection. About the research overall: Age- and gender-matched Australian children served as comparison for malaria-exposed Malian children. Donors had four controlled P. falciparum NF54 infections over 644 days. Broader study findings: Waves of new clonotype selection appeared after repeated controlled infections in Vdelta2-negative, largely Vdelta1+, gammadelta T cells. Over time and infection, Vgamma9/Vdelta2+ repertoires remained highly stable and polyclonal.

Gammadelta T cells were flow-sorted from PBMC into Vgamma9/Vdelta2+ and Vdelta2-negative populations for bulk analysis. Trimming removed 0 bases at V and 7 bases at J, with 27 bases between. Germline V gene lookup returns CDR1 TSWWSYY and CDR2 QGS. The CDR3 has 19 residues. TCRdb called clones from the multiplex PCR reads again using CATT. The profile covers tens of thousands of delta-chain clones, with 1.6% appearing a single time and over 7% taken by the ten largest. Material: gamma-delta T cells from blood. This sequence joins TRDV1 and TRDJ1, with D tentatively TRDD2 or TRDD3 (5 bases each). Assignment of the J gene here rests on matching the DNA to germline, because TCRdb gives none. The TCR was taken from a pool of human donors (malaria-infected and uninfected, not separated). The CDR3 bases are TGTGCTCTTGGGGAACTCAGGGCCTACCCGGGGAGAAAGGCCGGTAAACTCATCTTT. It codes for CALGELRAYPGRKAGKLIF.